This TCR beta chain was captured in a study of neurological immune-mediated disorders. This clonotype was counted at least ten times. TCRdb recomputed calls from the 5' RACE reads with MiXCR, one row per CDR3 protein. Seen here are fewer than 65,000 distinct CDR3 sequences, under 13% observed once, and the top ten hold roughly 5.3%. The length of the CDR3 is 16 residues. In germline, CDR1 is SGHRS, CDR2 YFSETQ. Trimming removed 3 bases from V and 4 bases from J, with 18 bases in between. The chain is built from TRBV5-1 and TRBJ2-3, with D tentatively TRBD1 (6 bases). This TCR came from a man between 65 and 85 years old with HTLV-1-associated myelopathy (HAM/TSP). Material for sequencing was PBMCs. CDR3 bases: TGCGCCAGCAGCTCCGCCGATAACAGGGCGGCAGATACGCAGTATTTT. Amino acids: CASSSADNRAADTQYF.